The 14 T cell receptor beta chains listed next were all sequenced from one sample in a study of T cell repertoires in cytomegalovirus infection. Antigens of these TCRs are unknown. TCRdb ran MiXCR on the reads and lists one entry per CDR3 protein. Here the sample spans about 830,000 distinct CDR3 sequences, approximately 30% being singletons. The sequencing here drew on cultured CD8+ T cells from PBMCs, taken from culture after CMV antigen stimulation. The receptors stem from a human donor in good health (CMV status not recorded). Some clones in this sample may be carry-over from other donors' samples.

This clonotype was found a few times. This rearrangement joins TRBV5-4 to TRBJ2-1; perhaps TRBD1 as D (5 bases). This CDR3 is 13 amino acids long. The germline V gene encodes CDR1 SGHNT and CDR2 YYREEE (reference sequence). The CDR3 bases are TGTGCTGCATGGGGCGCCTCCTACAATGAGCAGTTCTTC. Amino acids: CAAWGASYNEQFF.

This clonotype was observed at least ten times. The rearrangement uses TRBV10-3 and TRBJ1-5; TRBD1 agrees at 12 bases. Per the germline V gene, CDR1 is ENHRY and CDR2 is SYGVKD. The V gene end was trimmed by 0 bases and the J gene end by 6 bases; junction bases not matched to a gene: 0. The CDR3 loop spans 15 amino acids. The CDR3 reads CAISESGQGAQPQHF. The DNA of the CDR3 is TGTGCCATCAGTGAGTCGGGACAGGGGGCTCAGCCCCAGCATTTT.

The V call is TRBV7-6, the J call TRBJ1-1, with 9 bases aligning to TRBD1. J gave up 7 bases and V 4 bases, and 4 bases lay outside the gene matches. CDR3 size: 13 residues. The germline V gene has CDR1 SGHVS and CDR2 FNYEAQ. The CDR3 reads CASSYPGQGEAFF. The DNA for the CDR3 is TGTGCCAGCAGCTACCCGGGACAGGGTGAAGCTTTCTTT.

The CDR3 loop reads CASSWTGSKRVNTEAFF. The CDR3 DNA follows: TGTGCCAGCAGCTGGACAGGGAGTAAAAGGGTGAACACTGAAGCTTTCTTT. The genes are TRBV27 and TRBJ1-1, with 8 bases lining up with TRBD1. The CDR3 runs 17 residues. Germline V gene lookup returns CDR1 MNHEY and CDR2 SMNVEV (reference sequence). V was pared by 6 bases and J by 0 bases, with 12 bases of the junction left unmatched.

About this clonotype: The junction differs from germline at one of its ends, possibly a read error. CDR3 region: CASGLGAGKYNEQFF. CDR3 DNA sequence: TGTGCCAGCGGCTTAGGGGCAGGGAAATACAATGAGCAGTTCTTC. The genes are TRBV7-4 and TRBJ2-1; maybe TRBD1 (5 bases). The CDR3 covers 15 residues. The germline CDR1 and CDR2 sequences are SGHVT and SQSDAQ.

The V call is TRBV6-6, the J call TRBJ1-5, with D possibly TRBD1 on 5 matching bases. This CDR3 is built from 14 residues. CDR1 MNHNY and CDR2 SVGAGI come from the germline V gene (reference sequence). The germline V and J ends were trimmed by 8 bases and 0 bases, with 11 bases remaining between them. The CDR3 loop is CASSQRGSNQPQHF. The CDR3 DNA is TGTGCCAGCTCCCAAAGGGGTAGCAATCAGCCCCAGCATTTT.

This chain joins TRBV4-1 and TRBJ1-1; 7 nucleotides line up with TRBD1. Trimming removed 4 bases from V and 4 bases from J; junction bases left unmatched: 12. The germline V gene encodes CDR1 MGHRA and CDR2 YSYEKL. The CDR3 totals 16 residues. The CDR3 DNA follows: TGCGCCAGCAGCCTCGAACCGGACAGGTCGATCACTGAAGCTTTCTTT. Translating it yields CASSLEPDRSITEAFF.

The chain uses TRBV5-8 and TRBJ2-5; a possible D gene is TRBD1 (6 bases). This CDR3 is 14 amino acids long. In germline, CDR1 is SGHTS, CDR2 YDEGEE. Trimming stripped 5 bases from V and 5 bases from J, with 16 bases between. CDR3 residues: CASRLRGYRETQYF. CDR3 nucleotides: TGTGCCAGCAGGTTGAGGGGGTACCGGGAGACCCAGTACTTC.

This clonotype came up many times. The rearrangement uses TRBV7-2 and TRBJ2-5, with TRBD2 matching 11 bases. The V gene's germline CDR1 is SGHTA and CDR2 FQGNSA. With V trimmed by 5 bases and J by 5 bases, 7 bases remained unmatched. The CDR3 sequence is 15 residues long. The CDR3 is CASSLVAGGLETQYF. In nucleotides, the CDR3 is TGTGCCAGCAGCCTCGTAGCGGGGGGGCTGGAGACCCAGTACTTC.

V gene TRBV14 combines with J gene TRBJ2-3; D remains ambiguous. CDR3 size: 13 residues. Germline lookup yields CDR1 SGHDN and CDR2 FVKESK. The V and J ends lost 7 bases and 2 bases respectively, with 10 bases between them. This CDR3 reads CASTPLHTDTQYF. As DNA, the CDR3 is TGTGCCAGCACCCCACTCCACACAGATACGCAGTATTTT. The whole variable domain, filled in from reference TRBV14 and TRBJ2-3, reads EAGVTQFPSHSVIEKGQTVTLRCDPISGHDNLYWYRRVMGKEIKFLLHFVKESKQDESGMPNNRFLAERTGGTYSTLKVQPAELEDSGVYFCASTPLHTDTQYFGPGTRLTVL.

This clonotype was found many times. The chain has TRBV12-3 or TRBV12-4 and TRBJ2-3; 8 bases line up with TRBD2. The CDR3 has 15 residues. V was pared by 4 bases and J by 2 bases, with 5 bases of the junction left unmatched. The CDR3 DNA reads as TGTGCCAGCAGTTCCGGGACTAGATACACAGATACGCAGTATTTT. The encoded protein is CASSSGTRYTDTQYF.

This clonotype was detected only a few times. The genes are TRBV4-1 and TRBJ1-1; 9 nucleotides align to TRBD1. CDR1 is MGHRA, CDR2 YSYEKL, per germline. The ends lost 1 base at V and 0 bases at J; junction bases unmatched: 0. This CDR3 spans 15 amino acids. CDR3 nucleotide sequence: TGCGCCAGCAGCCAAGGACAGGGGGTGAACACTGAAGCTTTCTTT. Translated: CASSQGQGVNTEAFF.

This clonotype appeared a few times. The chain couples TRBV4-1 to TRBJ2-1; 10 bases are shared with TRBD1. Unmatched junction bases numbered 9, after V lost 3 bases and J lost 7 bases. Germline V gives CDR1 MGHRA, CDR2 YSYEKL. This CDR3 has 16 amino acids. CDR3 region: CASSHPGTGVWNEQFF. The DNA for the CDR3 is TGCGCCAGCAGCCACCCCGGGACAGGGGTTTGGAATGAGCAGTTCTTC.

The V and J genes are TRBV14 and TRBJ2-7; D might be TRBD1 or TRBD2, each matching 5 bases. Per the germline V gene, CDR1 is SGHDN and CDR2 is FVKESK. The V end lost 1 base, the J end lost 9 bases, and 10 bases lay between the germline ends. CDR3 length equals 12 residues. CDR3 sequence reads: CASSQARDGQYF. CDR3 DNA sequence: TGTGCCAGCAGCCAAGCACGGGACGGGCAGTACTTC.